This section outlines one T cell receptor beta chain sequence together with its context. What it recognizes is unknown. This specimen comes from a study of cytomegalovirus exposure and HLA in healthy donors. Study-level results: While the bulk of TCR sequences proved rare, some public TCRs turned up in many donors. Differences between HLA loci emerged in a later analysis of TCR association rates, with DRB1 most and HLA-C fewest. Of the V segments, some could not be distinguished, including TRBV6-2 and TRBV6-3, and were excluded.

Trimming left V 2 bases short and J 2 bases short, with 15 bases between. The length of the CDR3 is 16 residues. Germline assignment: CDR1 LGHNA and CDR2 YNFKEQ. The PCR contained 60 Vbeta and 13 Jbeta primers. Sequencing used immunoSEQ multiplex PCR; TCRdb keeps in-frame clones, though not all of them. In the table there are 90,000 to 150,000 clones, 78% of which are singletons. Sequenced sample: PBMCs. This sequence joins TRBV4-2 and TRBJ1-2, with D tentatively TRBD1 (6 bases). The clonotype was recovered from a woman aged 30 to 39 in good health and CMV-seropositive. This CDR3 is CASSQNPRDTNYGYTF. In DNA form, the CDR3 reads TGTGCCAGCAGCCAAAACCCTAGGGACACGAACTATGGCTACACCTTC.